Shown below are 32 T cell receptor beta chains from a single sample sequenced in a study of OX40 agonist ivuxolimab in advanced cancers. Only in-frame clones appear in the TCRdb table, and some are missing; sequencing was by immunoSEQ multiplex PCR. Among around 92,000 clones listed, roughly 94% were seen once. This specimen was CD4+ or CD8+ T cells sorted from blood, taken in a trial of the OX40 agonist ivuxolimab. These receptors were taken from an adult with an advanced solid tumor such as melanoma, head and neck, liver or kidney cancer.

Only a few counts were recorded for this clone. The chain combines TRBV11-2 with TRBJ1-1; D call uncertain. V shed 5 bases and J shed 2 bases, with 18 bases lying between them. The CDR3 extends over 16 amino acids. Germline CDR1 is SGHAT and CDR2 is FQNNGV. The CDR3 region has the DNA TGTGCCAGCAGCCTACGGTTTGGGCAGGTCAACACTGAAGCTTTCTTT. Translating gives CASSLRFGQVNTEAFF.

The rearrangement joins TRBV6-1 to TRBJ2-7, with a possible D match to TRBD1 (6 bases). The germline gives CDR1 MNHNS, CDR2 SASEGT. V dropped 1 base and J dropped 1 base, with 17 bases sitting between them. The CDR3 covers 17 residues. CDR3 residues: CASSEGEERGWSYEQYF. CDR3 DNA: TGTGCCAGCAGTGAAGGGGAAGAGAGGGGGTGGTCCTACGAGCAGTACTTC.

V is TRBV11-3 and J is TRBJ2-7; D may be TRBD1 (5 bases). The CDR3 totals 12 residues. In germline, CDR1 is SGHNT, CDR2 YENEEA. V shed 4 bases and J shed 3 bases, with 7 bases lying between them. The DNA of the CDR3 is TGTGCCAGCAGCTCCACAGGCTACGAGCAGTACTTC. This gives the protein CASSSTGYEQYF.

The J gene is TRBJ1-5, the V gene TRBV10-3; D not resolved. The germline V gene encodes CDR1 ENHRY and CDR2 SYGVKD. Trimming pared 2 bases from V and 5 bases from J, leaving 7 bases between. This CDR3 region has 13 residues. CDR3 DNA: TGTGCCATCAGTGAGGGCCCAGATCAGCCCCAGCATTTT. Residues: CAISEGPDQPQHF.

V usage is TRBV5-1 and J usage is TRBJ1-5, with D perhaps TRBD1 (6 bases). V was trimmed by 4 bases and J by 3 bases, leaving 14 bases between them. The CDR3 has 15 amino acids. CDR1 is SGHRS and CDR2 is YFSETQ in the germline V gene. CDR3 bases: TGCGCCAGCAGCACCCTAGGGGGGGACAATCAGCCCCAGCATTTT. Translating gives CASSTLGGDNQPQHF.

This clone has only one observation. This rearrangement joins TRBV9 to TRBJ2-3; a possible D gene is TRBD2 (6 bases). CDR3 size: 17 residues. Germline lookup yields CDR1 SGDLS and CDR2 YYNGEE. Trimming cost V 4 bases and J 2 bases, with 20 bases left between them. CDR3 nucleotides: TGTGCCAGCAGCCCAGTGGGCGGGAAAGGGGCCACAGATACGCAGTATTTT. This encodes CASSPVGGKGATDTQYF.

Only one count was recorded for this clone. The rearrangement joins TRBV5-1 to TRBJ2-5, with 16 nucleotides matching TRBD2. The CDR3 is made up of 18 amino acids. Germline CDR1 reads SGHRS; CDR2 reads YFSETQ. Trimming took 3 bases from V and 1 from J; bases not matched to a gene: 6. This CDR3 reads CASSSGTSGGASQETQYF. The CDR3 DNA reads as TGCGCCAGCAGCTCCGGGACTAGCGGGGGGGCTAGCCAAGAGACCCAGTACTTC. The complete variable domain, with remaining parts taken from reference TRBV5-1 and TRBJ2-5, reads KAGVTQTPRYLIKTRGQQVTLSCSPISGHRSVSWYQQTPGQGLQFLFEYFSETQRNKGNFPGRFSGRQFSNSRSEMNVSTLELGDSALYLCASSSGTSGGASQETQYFGPGTRLLVL.

The CDR3 bases are TGTGCCAGCAGCTTGGACAGGGAAGAGACCCAGTACTTC. This encodes CASSLDREETQYF. The chain employs TRBV7-3 and TRBJ2-5; TRBD1 agrees at 8 bases. Germline V gives CDR1 SGHTA, CDR2 FQGTGA. The CDR3 is 13 residues long. Trimming at V came to 3 bases and at J to 3 bases, leaving 0 bases not matched to a gene.

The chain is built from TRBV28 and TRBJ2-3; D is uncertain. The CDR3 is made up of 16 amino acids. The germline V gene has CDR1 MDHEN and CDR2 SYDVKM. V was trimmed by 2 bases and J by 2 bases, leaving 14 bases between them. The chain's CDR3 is CASSLLVFKNTDTQYF. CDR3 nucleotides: TGTGCCAGCAGTTTACTGGTCTTTAAGAACACAGATACGCAGTATTTT.

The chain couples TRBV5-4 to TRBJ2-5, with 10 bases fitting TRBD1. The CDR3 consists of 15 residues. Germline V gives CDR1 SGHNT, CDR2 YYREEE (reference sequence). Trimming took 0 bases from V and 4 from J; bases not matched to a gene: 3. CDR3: CASSLGTGGRETQYF. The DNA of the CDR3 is TGTGCCAGCAGCTTGGGGACAGGGGGGAGAGAGACCCAGTACTTC.

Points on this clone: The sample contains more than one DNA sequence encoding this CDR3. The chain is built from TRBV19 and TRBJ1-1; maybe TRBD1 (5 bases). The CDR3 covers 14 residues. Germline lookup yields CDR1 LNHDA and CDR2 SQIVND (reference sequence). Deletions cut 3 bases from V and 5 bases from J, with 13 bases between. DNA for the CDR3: TGTGCCAGTAGTATGGGGGGTCGGAGAACTGAAGCTTTCTTT. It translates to CASSMGGRRTEAFF.

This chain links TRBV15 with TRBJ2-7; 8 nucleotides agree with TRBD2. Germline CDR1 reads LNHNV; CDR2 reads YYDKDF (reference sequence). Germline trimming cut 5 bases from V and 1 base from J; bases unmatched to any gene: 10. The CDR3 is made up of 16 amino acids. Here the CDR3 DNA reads TGTGCCACCAGCGCGCGAAGGTCTAGCGGGTCCTACGAGCAGTACTTC. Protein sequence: CATSARRSSGSYEQYF.

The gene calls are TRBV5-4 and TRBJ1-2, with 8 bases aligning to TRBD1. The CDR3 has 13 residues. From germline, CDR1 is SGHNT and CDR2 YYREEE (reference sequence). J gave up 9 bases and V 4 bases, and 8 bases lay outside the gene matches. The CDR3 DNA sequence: TGTGCCAGCAGCAGTCAACAGGGGGTGAGCTACACCTTC. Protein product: CASSSQQGVSYTF.

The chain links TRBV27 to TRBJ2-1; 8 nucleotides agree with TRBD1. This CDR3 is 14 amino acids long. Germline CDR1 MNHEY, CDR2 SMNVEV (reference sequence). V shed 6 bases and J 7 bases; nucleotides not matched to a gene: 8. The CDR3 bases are TGTGCCAGCAGCCGTGGACAGGGTTGGAATGAGCAGTTCTTC. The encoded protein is CASSRGQGWNEQFF.

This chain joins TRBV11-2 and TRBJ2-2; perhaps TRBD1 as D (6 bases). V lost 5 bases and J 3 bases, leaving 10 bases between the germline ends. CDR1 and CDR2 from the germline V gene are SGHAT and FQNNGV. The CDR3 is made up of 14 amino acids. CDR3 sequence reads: CASSPGQYTGELFF. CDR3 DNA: TGTGCCAGCAGCCCAGGACAGTACACCGGGGAGCTGTTTTTT.

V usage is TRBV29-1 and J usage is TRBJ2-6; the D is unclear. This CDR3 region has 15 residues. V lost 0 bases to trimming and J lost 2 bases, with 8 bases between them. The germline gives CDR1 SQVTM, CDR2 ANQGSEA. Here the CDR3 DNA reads TGCAGCGTTGAAGATCGGGCAGCTGGGGCCAACGTCCTGACTTTC. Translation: CSVEDRAAGANVLTF.

In nucleotides, the CDR3 is TGTGCCAGCAGTTACGGGGGCAGCCCCTACGAGCAGTACTTC. It specifies CASSYGGSPYEQYF. This chain connects TRBV6-5 to TRBJ2-7; TRBD1 might be the D (6 bases). This CDR3 spans 14 amino acids. The germline V gene has CDR1 MNHEY and CDR2 SVGAGI. Deletions cut 2 bases from V and 2 bases from J, with 10 bases between.

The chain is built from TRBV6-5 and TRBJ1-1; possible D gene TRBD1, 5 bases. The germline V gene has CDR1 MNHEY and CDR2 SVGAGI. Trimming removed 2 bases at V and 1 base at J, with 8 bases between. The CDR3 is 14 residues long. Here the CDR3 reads CASSYGGTNTEAFF. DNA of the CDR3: TGTGCCAGCAGTTACGGGGGGACGAACACTGAAGCTTTCTTT.

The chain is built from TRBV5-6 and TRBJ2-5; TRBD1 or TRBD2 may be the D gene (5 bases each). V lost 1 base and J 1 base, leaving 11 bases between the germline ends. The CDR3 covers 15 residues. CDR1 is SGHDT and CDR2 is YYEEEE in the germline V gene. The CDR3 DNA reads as TGTGCCAGCAGCTTGTTATCGGGGCCCCAAGAGACCCAGTACTTC. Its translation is CASSLLSGPQETQYF.

The CDR3 nucleotides read TGTGCCAGCAGCTTGGCCAACATGTCGCCCCTCCACTTT. This translates into CASSLANMSPLHF. The J gene is TRBJ1-6, the V gene TRBV5-6; D is unresolved. V was pared by 0 bases and J by 13 bases, with 11 bases between. There are 13 residues in the CDR3. The germline V gene encodes CDR1 SGHDT and CDR2 YYEEEE.

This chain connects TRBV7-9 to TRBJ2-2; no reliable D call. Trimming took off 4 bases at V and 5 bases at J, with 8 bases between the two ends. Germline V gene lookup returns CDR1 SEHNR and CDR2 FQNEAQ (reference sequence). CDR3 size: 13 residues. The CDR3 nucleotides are TGTGCCAGCAGCTCACGTTGGACCGGGGAGCTGTTTTTT. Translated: CASSSRWTGELFF.

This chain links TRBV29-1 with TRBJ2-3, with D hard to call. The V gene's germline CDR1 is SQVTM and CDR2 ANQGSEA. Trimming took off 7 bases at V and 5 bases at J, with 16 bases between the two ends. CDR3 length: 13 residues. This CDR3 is CSARRASGDTQYF. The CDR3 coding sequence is TGCAGCGCCCGACGGGCTTCTGGAGATACGCAGTATTTT.

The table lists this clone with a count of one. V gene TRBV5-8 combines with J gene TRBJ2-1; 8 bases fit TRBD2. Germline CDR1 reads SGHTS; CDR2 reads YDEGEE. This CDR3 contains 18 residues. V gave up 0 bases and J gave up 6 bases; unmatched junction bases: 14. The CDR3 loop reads CASSLGTSWRPRLNEQFF. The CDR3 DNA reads TGTGCCAGCAGCTTGGGGACTAGCTGGCGACCTCGGCTCAATGAGCAGTTCTTC.

CDR3 loop: CASASGTGTLGSNQPQHF. CDR3 DNA sequence: TGTGCTAGTGCCTCTGGGACAGGAACGCTAGGTAGCAATCAGCCCCAGCATTTT. The V gene is TRBV12-5, the J gene TRBJ1-5; TRBD1 matches 8 bases. The length of the CDR3 is 18 residues. Germline V gene data show CDR1 as LGHNT and CDR2 as FRNRAP. The junction had 14 bases not matched to a gene; V was cut back by 7 bases and J by 0 bases.

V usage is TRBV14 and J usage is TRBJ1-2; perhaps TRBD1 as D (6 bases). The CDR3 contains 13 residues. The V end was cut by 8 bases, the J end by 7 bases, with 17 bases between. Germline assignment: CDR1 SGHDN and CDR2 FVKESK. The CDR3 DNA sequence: TGTGCCAGCTCACTCCCTAGGGGGGTTGGCTACACCTTC. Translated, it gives CASSLPRGVGYTF.

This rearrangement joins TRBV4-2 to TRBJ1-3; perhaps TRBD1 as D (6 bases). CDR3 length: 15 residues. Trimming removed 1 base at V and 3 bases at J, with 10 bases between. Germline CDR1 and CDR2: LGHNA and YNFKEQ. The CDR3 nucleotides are TGTGCCAGCAGCCAAGGGGGGGGCTTTGGAAACACCATATATTTT. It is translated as CASSQGGGFGNTIYF.

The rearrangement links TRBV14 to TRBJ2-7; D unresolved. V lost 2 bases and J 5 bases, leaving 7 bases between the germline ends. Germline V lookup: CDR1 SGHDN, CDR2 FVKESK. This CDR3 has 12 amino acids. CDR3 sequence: CASSQSGHEQYF. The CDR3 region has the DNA TGTGCCAGCAGCCAATCCGGGCACGAGCAGTACTTC.

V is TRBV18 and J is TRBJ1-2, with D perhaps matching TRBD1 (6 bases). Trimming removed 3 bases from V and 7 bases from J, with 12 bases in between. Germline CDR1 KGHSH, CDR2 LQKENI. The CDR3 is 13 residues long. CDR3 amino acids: CASSPDGGGGYTF. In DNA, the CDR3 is TGTGCCAGCTCACCCGACGGGGGCGGTGGCTACACCTTC. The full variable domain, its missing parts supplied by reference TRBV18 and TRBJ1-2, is NAGVMQNPRHLVRRRGQEARLRCSPMKGHSHVYWYRQLPEEGLKFMVYLQKENIIDESGMPKERFSAEFPKEGPSILRIQQVVRGDSAAYFCASSPDGGGGYTFGSGTRLTVV.

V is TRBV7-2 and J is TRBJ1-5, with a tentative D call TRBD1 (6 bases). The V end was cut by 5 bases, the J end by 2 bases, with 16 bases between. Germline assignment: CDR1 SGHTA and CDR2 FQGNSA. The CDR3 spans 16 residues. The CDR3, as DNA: TGTGCCAGCAGCGTTACCCAGGGGAAGGGCAATCAGCCCCAGCATTTT. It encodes CASSVTQGKGNQPQHF.

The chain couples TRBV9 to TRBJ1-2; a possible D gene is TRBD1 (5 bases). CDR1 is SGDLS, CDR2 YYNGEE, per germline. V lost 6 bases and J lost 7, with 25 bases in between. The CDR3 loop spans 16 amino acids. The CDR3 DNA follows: TGTGCCAGCAACCCAGATCCAACAGGAAATATGCCTGGCTACACCTTC. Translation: CASNPDPTGNMPGYTF.

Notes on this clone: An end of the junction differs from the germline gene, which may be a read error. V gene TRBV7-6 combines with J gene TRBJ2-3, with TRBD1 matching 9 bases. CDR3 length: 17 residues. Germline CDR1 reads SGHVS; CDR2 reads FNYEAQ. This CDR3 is CASTLGGGTGTTDTQYF. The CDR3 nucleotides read TGTGCCAGCACCTTAGGGGGGGGGACAGGGACTACAGATACGCAGTATTTT.

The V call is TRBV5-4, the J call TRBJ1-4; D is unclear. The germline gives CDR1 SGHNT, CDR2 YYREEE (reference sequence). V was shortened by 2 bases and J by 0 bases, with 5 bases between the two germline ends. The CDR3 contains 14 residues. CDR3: CASSFEATNEKLFF. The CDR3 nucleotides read TGTGCCAGCAGCTTCGAAGCAACTAATGAAAAACTGTTTTTT.